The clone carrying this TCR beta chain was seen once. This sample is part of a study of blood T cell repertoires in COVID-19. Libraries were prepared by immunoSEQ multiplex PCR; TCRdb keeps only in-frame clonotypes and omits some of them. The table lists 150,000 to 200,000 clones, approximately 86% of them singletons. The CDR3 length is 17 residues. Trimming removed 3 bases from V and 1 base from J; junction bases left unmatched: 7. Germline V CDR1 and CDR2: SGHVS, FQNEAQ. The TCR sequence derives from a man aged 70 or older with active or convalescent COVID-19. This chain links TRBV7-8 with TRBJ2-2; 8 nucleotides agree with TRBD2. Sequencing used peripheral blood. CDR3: CASSFRRAGENTGELFF. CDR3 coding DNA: TGTGCCAGCAGCTTCCGCCGAGCGGGAGAGAACACCGGGGAGCTGTTTTTT.